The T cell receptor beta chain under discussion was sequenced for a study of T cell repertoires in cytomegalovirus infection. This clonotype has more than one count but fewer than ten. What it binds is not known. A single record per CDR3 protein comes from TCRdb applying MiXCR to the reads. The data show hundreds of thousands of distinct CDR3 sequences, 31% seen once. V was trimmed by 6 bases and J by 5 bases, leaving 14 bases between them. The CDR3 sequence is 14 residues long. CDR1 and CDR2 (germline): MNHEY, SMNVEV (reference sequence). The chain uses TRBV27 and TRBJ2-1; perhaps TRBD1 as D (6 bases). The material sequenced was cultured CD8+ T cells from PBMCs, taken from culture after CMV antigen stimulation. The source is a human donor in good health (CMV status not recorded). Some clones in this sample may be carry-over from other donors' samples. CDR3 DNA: TGTGCCAGCAGCTGGGGGCCTAGGAACAATGAGCAGTTCTTC. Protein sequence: CASSWGPRNNEQFF.